The source of this T cell receptor (gamma chain) is a study of intestinal T cells in coeliac disease. Study observations and caveats: Repeated CDR3 amino acid sequences could not be told from PCR duplicates. Some TCR sequences were likely missing due to degraded FFPE-derived DNA. Coeliac and control groups differed significantly in age. With TRG, 90% to 95% of biopsies (about 95% of the roughly 54) were classified correctly.

Unmatched junction bases numbered 9, after V lost 12 bases and J lost 10 bases. This CDR3 has 11 residues. LymphoTrack primers amplified TRG sequences from 200 to 250 ng of biopsy DNA. TCRdb reanalyzed the multiplex PCR reads using CATT. The data contain about 920 gamma-chain clones, around 40% of them singletons. This clone was seen a handful of times. Its antigen remains unknown. For each case, the template was genomic DNA from ten approximately 5-µm formalin-fixed paraffin-embedded scrolls. This chain links TRGV10 with TRGJP1. TRGV10 is noted as an ORF with a role that remains uncertain. Sequencing input: a duodenal biopsy. This sequence was found in a human donor who served as a control with a normal duodenal biopsy, not a healthy volunteer. DNA of the CDR3: TGTGCTGCCGTCCAATTTTGGTTCAAGATATTT. Its translation: CAAVQFWFKIF.